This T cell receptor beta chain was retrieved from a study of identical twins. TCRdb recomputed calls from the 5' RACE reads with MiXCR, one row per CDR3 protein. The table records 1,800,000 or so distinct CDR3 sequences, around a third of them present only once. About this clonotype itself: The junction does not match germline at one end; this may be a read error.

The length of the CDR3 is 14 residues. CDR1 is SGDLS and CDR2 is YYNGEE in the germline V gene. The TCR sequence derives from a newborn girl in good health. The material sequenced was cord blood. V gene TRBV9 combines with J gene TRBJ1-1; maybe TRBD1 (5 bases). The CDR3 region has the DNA TGTGCCGGCAGCGTAGCTGGGGCGAACACTGAAGCTTTCTTT. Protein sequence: CAGSVAGANTEAFF.